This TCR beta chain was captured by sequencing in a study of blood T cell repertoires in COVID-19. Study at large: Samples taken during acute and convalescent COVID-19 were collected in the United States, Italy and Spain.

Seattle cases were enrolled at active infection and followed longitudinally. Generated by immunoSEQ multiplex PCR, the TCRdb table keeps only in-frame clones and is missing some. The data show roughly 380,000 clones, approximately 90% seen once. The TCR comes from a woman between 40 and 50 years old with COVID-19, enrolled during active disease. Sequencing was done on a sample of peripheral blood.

The CDR3 spells CASSLGQASNEKLFF. The CDR3 DNA reads as TGTGCCAGCAGCCTAGGACAGGCGTCTAATGAAAAACTGTTTTTT. This chain uses TRBV7-2 with TRBJ1-4; TRBD1 matches 7 bases. V was clipped by 5 bases and J by 3 bases; unmatched bases: 6. From germline, CDR1 is SGHTA and CDR2 FQGNSA. The CDR3 has 15 residues.